One sample yielded the 21 T cell receptor beta chains listed below, sequenced in a study of graft-versus-host responses after intestinal transplantation. For these TCRs, the target antigens are not known. Produced via immunoSEQ multiplex PCR; TCRdb's table is partial and in-frame only. The sample consists of about 120,000 clones, 85% to 95% of them appearing once. The sample consisted of unstimulated CD8+ T cells sorted from spleen or lymph node cells, taken before intestinal transplant. Receptor source: a human donor who received an intestinal transplant.

The chain is built from TRBV19 and TRBJ2-1; D remains unclear. V was cut by 5 bases and J by 10 bases, with 12 bases left in between. Germline V gene lookup returns CDR1 LNHDA and CDR2 SQIVND (reference sequence). The CDR3 is made up of 12 amino acids. CDR3 coding DNA: TGTGCCAGTAGTCCCCTCACCCGGGAGCAGTTCTTC. It translates to CASSPLTREQFF.

The chain recombines TRBV10-3 with TRBJ2-7, with 11 bases fitting TRBD2. The V segment lost 2 bases and the J segment 5 bases; nucleotides outside the gene matches: 5. Germline V gene data show CDR1 as ENHRY and CDR2 as SYGVKD. The CDR3 totals 15 residues. Here the CDR3 reads CAISEGTSGPNEQYF. The CDR3 DNA is TGTGCCATCAGTGAGGGGACTAGCGGCCCTAACGAGCAGTACTTC.

With regard to this clone: Other DNA variants within this sample encode the same CDR3. The rearrangement links TRBV27 to TRBJ1-2, with 7 bases identical to TRBD1. The CDR3 extends over 13 amino acids. The V gene end was trimmed by 5 bases and the J gene end by 2 bases; junction bases not matched to a gene: 2. Germline CDR1 and CDR2: MNHEY and SMNVEV (reference sequence). CDR3 DNA sequence: TGTGCCAGCAGTCCGACAGGGAACTATGGCTACACCTTC. Translated: CASSPTGNYGYTF.

The DNA for the CDR3 is TGTGCCAGCAGACAGGGATACGAGCAGTACTTC. As protein: CASRQGYEQYF. The chain links TRBV5-6 to TRBJ2-5, with D maybe TRBD1 (6 bases). TRBJ2-7 matches the DNA end more closely, so the J call is doubtful. Germline V CDR1 and CDR2: SGHDT, YYEEEE. CDR3 size: 11 residues.

V gene TRBV28 combines with J gene TRBJ2-1; 7 bases align to TRBD2. CDR1 is MDHEN and CDR2 is SYDVKM in the germline V gene. CDR3 length: 17 amino acids. The junction had 11 bases not matched to a gene; V was cut back by 6 bases and J by 0 bases. CDR3 DNA: TGTGCCAGCAGGCAAGCGGGTCCGGGAGGCTCCTACAATGAGCAGTTCTTC. Encoded protein: CASRQAGPGGSYNEQFF.

The chain couples TRBV9 to TRBJ1-1, with D uncertain. Trimming took 0 bases from V and 7 from J, leaving 10 bases between them. CDR3 length: 13 amino acids. Germline V lookup: CDR1 SGDLS, CDR2 YYNGEE. CDR3 in DNA: TGTGCCAGCAGCGTAGCTACGGGAGGTGAAGCTTTCTTT. The encoded protein is CASSVATGGEAFF.

This chain joins TRBV4-3 and TRBJ2-7, with 11 bases identical to TRBD2. Per the germline V gene, CDR1 is LGHNA and CDR2 is YSLEER. Germline trimming cut 6 bases from V and 3 bases from J; bases unmatched to any gene: 4. The CDR3 covers 14 residues. CDR3 residues: CASSPGTSGYEQYF. The CDR3 DNA sequence: TGCGCCAGCAGTCCCGGGACTAGCGGCTACGAGCAGTACTTC.

V and J are TRBV7-9 and TRBJ2-7, with 10 bases fitting TRBD1. V shed 5 bases, J shed 4 bases, and the junction held 5 bases outside the gene matches. The CDR3 covers 14 residues. Germline V gene sequence: CDR1 SEHNR, CDR2 FQNEAQ (reference sequence). The CDR3 sequence is CASSMDRGVYEQYF. In DNA form, the CDR3 reads TGTGCCAGCAGCATGGACAGGGGGGTTTACGAGCAGTACTTC.

The V and J genes are TRBV29-1 and TRBJ2-7, with no clear D. In germline, CDR1 is SQVTM, CDR2 ANQGSEA. The CDR3 length is 13 residues. The ends were cut back, 1 base at V and 2 bases at J, with 9 bases in the middle. CDR3 DNA: TGCAGCGTTGAAGGGCCAGAGACCTACGAGCAGTACTTC. The encoded protein is CSVEGPETYEQYF.

The chain carries TRBV28 and TRBJ2-3, with 7 bases identical to TRBD2. The CDR3 totals 15 residues. Germline loops: CDR1 MDHEN, CDR2 SYDVKM. V lost 6 bases, J lost 5 bases, and 11 bases stayed unmatched. The CDR3 loop reads CASSINWSGVDTQYF. The CDR3 nucleotides read TGTGCCAGCAGCATCAACTGGAGCGGGGTAGATACGCAGTATTTT.

The chain is built from TRBV4-3 and TRBJ1-5; D gene unclear. There are 16 residues in the CDR3. With 0 bases removed from V and 4 bases from J, the gap between germline ends came to 13 bases. Per germline, CDR1 LGHNA and CDR2 YSLEER. CDR3 in DNA: TGCGCCAGCAGCCAAGATTTGGGCCTGGGGAATCAGCCCCAGCATTTT. Residues: CASSQDLGLGNQPQHF.

The chain links TRBV9 to TRBJ2-6, with TRBD2 identical over 13 bases. This CDR3 contains 24 residues. Germline trimming cut 0 bases from V and 0 bases from J; bases unmatched to any gene: 18. Germline values: CDR1 SGDLS, CDR2 YYNGEE. For the CDR3, the DNA is TGTGCCAGCAGCGTAGGCTCCCCAATTCCGGGACTAGCGGGAAGTTTCTCTGGGGCCAACGTCCTGACTTTC. Its protein product is CASSVGSPIPGLAGSFSGANVLTF.

As regards this clone: Additional DNA sequences in this sample encode the identical CDR3. This chain joins TRBV5-6 and TRBJ2-7; TRBD1 aligns across 9 bases. Trimming cost V 4 bases and J 3 bases; bases outside gene matches: 8. CDR3 length: 15 residues. Germline V gene sequence: CDR1 SGHDT, CDR2 YYEEEE. The CDR3 reads CASSDRGKGLYEQYF. The CDR3, as DNA: TGTGCCAGCAGCGACAGGGGGAAGGGTCTCTACGAGCAGTACTTC.

V and J are TRBV14 and TRBJ2-1; TRBD2 aligns across 7 bases. CDR1 and CDR2 from the germline V gene are SGHDN and FVKESK. The V and J ends lost 8 bases and 7 bases, in that order; junction bases with no gene match: 14. This CDR3 comprises 15 residues. The CDR3 region is CASGPRLGRANEQFF. CDR3 coding DNA: TGTGCCAGCGGCCCCCGACTAGGGAGGGCGAATGAGCAGTTCTTC.

This rearrangement joins TRBV28 to TRBJ1-2; D gene uncertain. V was trimmed by 8 bases and J by 8 bases, leaving 24 bases between them. The germline CDR1 and CDR2 sequences are MDHEN and SYDVKM. The CDR3 has 15 amino acids. CDR3 amino acids: CASQLPATPLVGYTF. DNA for the CDR3: TGTGCCAGCCAACTCCCGGCCACCCCCCTGGTCGGCTACACCTTC.

The V and J genes are TRBV9 and TRBJ2-1; TRBD2 matches 10 bases. This CDR3 has 17 residues. J was trimmed by 3 bases and V by 4 bases; bases with no gene match: 10. Germline V gene data show CDR1 as SGDLS and CDR2 as YYNGEE. CDR3: CASSLSHLAGDYNEQFF. CDR3 sequence (DNA): TGTGCCAGCAGCCTCTCCCACCTAGCGGGGGACTACAATGAGCAGTTCTTC.

The chain couples TRBV6-5 to TRBJ2-1; D is uncertain. V lost 5 bases and J 7 bases, leaving 12 bases between the germline ends. The germline gives CDR1 MNHEY, CDR2 SVGAGI. There are 13 residues in the CDR3. CDR3 protein: CASSPSFLNEQFF. The CDR3 nucleotides are TGTGCCAGCAGTCCTTCCTTCTTGAATGAGCAGTTCTTC.

The J gene is TRBJ2-1, the V gene TRBV7-9, with D unclear. Germline V gene sequence: CDR1 SEHNR, CDR2 FQNEAQ (reference sequence). The V gene lost 0 bases and the J gene lost 3 bases, with 6 bases spanning the gap. There are 14 residues in the CDR3. The CDR3 DNA is TGTGCCAGCAGCTTAGCGGTGGGCTACAATGAGCAGTTCTTC. Its protein product is CASSLAVGYNEQFF.

V is TRBV6-5 and J is TRBJ2-1, with D perhaps TRBD2 (7 bases). V was clipped by 4 bases and J by 5 bases, with 18 bases between them. This CDR3 comprises 16 residues. CDR1 and CDR2 from the germline V gene are MNHEY and SVGAGI. The DNA for the CDR3 is TGTGCCAGCAGTTTTCTCAGGGGAGGGGTAGACAATGAGCAGTTCTTC. This encodes CASSFLRGGVDNEQFF.

V is TRBV2 and J is TRBJ2-2; TRBD1 aligns across 11 bases. CDR3 length: 15 amino acids. V lost 7 bases to trimming and J lost 3 bases; unmatched junction nucleotides: 4. Germline-derived CDR1 and CDR2 are SNHLY and FYNNEI. In DNA, the CDR3 is TGTGCCAGCATCAGGACAGGGGGCTACACCGGGGAGCTGTTTTTT. It translates to CASIRTGGYTGELFF.

The gene calls are TRBV7-9 and TRBJ2-1, with D perhaps TRBD2 (6 bases). Trimming left V 2 bases short and J 8 bases short, with 16 bases between. Germline V gene sequence: CDR1 SEHNR, CDR2 FQNEAQ (reference sequence). CDR3 length: 15 residues. The CDR3: CASSLLAATSDEQFF. In DNA form, the CDR3 reads TGTGCCAGCAGCTTATTAGCGGCTACCAGCGATGAGCAGTTCTTC.